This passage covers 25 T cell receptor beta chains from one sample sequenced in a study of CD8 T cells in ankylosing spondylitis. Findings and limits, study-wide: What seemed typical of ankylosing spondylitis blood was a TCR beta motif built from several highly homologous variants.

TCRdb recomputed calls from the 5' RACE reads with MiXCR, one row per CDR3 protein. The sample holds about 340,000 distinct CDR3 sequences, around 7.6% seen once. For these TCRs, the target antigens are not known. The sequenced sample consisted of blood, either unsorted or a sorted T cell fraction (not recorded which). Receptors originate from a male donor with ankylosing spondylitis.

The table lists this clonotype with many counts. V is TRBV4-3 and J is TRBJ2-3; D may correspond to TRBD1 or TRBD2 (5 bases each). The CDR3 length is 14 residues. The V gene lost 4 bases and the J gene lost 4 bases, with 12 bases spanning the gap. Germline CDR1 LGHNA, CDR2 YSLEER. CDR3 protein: CASSRFLGADTQYF. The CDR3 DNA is TGCGCCAGCAGCCGCTTTTTGGGGGCAGATACGCAGTATTTT.

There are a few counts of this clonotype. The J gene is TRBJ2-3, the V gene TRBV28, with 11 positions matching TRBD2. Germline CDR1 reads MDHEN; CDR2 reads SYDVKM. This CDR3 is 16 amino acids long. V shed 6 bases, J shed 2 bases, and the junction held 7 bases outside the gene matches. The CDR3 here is CASSPGLAEVTDTQYF. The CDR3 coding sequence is TGTGCCAGCAGCCCGGGACTAGCGGAGGTCACAGATACGCAGTATTTT.

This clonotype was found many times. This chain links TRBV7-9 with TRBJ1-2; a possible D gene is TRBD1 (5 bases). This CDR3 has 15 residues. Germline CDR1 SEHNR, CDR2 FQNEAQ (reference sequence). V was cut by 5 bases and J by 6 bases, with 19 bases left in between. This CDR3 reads CASSLTGTEENGYTF. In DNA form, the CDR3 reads TGTGCCAGCAGCCTAACCGGGACTGAGGAAAATGGCTACACCTTC.

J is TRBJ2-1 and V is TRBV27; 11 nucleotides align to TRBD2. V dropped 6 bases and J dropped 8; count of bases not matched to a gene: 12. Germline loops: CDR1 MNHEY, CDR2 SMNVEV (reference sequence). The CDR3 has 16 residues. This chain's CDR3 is CASRQPGTSGSYEQFF. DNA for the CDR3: TGTGCCAGCAGACAACCAGGAACTAGCGGGAGTTATGAGCAGTTCTTC.

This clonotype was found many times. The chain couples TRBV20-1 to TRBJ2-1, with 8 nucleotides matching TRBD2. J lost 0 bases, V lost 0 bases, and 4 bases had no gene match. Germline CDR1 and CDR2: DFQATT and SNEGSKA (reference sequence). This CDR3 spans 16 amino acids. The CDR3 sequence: CSARDTAGGSYNEQFF. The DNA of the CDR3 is TGCAGTGCTAGAGATACGGCGGGAGGCTCCTACAATGAGCAGTTCTTC.

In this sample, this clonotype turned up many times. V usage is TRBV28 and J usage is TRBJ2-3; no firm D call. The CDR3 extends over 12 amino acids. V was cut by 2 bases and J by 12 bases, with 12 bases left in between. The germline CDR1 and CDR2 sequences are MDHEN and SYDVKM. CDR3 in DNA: TGTGCCAGCAGTTTACCGACTCTACCTCAGTATTTT. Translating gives CASSLPTLPQYF. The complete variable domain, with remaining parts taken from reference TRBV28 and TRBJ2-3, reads DVKVTQSSRYLVKRTGEKVFLECVQDMDHENMFWYRQDPGLGLRLIYFSYDVKMKEKGDIPEGYSVSREKKERFSLILESASTNQTSMYLCASSLPTLPQYFGPGTRLTVL.

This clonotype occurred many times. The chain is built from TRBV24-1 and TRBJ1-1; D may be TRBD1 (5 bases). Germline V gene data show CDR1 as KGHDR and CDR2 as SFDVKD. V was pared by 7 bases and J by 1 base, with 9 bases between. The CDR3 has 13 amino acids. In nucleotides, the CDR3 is TGTGCCACCAGAGCCGACAGGAACACTGAAGCTTTCTTT. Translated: CATRADRNTEAFF.

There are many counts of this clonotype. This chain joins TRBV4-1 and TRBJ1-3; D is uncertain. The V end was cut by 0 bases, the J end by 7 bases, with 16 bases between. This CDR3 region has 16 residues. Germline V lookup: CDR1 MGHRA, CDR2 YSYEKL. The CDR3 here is CASSQDPPAWDNTIYF. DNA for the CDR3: TGCGCCAGCAGCCAAGACCCCCCAGCCTGGGATAACACCATATATTTT.

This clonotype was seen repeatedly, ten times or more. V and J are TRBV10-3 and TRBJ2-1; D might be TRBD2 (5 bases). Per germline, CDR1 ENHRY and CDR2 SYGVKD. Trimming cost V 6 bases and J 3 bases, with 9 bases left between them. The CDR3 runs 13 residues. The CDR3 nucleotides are TGTGCCATCAGGGCGAGCGGCTACAATGAGCAGTTCTTC. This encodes CAIRASGYNEQFF.

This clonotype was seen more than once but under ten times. In DNA form, the CDR3 reads TGTGCCAGCAGTTCAACACCGAATCAGCCCCAGCATTTT. This gives the protein CASSSTPNQPQHF. V is TRBV27 and J is TRBJ1-5; D unresolved. Germline CDR1 is MNHEY and CDR2 is SMNVEV (reference sequence). V lost 4 bases, J lost 4 bases, and 8 bases lay in between. The CDR3 loop spans 13 amino acids.

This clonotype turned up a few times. In DNA form, the CDR3 reads TGTGCCAGCAGCAAAGAGCGGAACTCCTACGAGCAGTACTTC. It yields the protein CASSKERNSYEQYF. The chain recombines TRBV7-2 with TRBJ2-7, with D possibly being TRBD2 (5 bases). CDR1 is SGHTA, CDR2 FQGNSA, per germline. The CDR3 contains 14 residues. Trimming shortened V by 5 bases and J by 0 bases, and 11 bases separated the two germline ends.

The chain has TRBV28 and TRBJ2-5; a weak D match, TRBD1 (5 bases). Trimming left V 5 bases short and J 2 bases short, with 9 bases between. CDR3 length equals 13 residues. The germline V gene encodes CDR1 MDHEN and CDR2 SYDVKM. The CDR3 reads CASSSTGQETQYF. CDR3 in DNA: TGTGCCAGCAGTAGTACAGGACAAGAGACCCAGTACTTC.

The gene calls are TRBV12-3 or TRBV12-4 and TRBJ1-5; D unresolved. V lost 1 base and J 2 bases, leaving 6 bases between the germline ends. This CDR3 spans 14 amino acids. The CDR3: CASSLGAGNQPQHF. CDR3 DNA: TGTGCCAGCAGTTTAGGAGCAGGCAATCAGCCCCAGCATTTT.

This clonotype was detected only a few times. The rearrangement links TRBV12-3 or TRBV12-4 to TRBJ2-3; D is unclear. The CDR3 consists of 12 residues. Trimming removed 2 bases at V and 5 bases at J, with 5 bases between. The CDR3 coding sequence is TGTGCCAGCAGTTTATATAAAGATACGCAGTATTTT. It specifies CASSLYKDTQYF.

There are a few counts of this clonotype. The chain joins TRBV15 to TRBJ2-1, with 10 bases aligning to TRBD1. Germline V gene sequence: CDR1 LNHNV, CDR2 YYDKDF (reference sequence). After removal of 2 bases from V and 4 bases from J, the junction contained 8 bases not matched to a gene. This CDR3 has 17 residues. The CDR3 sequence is CATSRPRTGGRYNEQFF. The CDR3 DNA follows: TGTGCCACCAGCAGACCTCGGACAGGGGGGCGGTACAATGAGCAGTTCTTC.

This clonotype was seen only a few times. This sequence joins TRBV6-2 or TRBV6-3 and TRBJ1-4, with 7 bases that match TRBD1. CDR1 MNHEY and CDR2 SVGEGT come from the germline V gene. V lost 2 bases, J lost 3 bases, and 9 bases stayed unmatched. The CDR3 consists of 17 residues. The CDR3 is CASSYTTGKAANEKLFF. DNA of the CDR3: TGTGCCAGCAGTTACACGACAGGGAAGGCCGCTAATGAAAAACTGTTTTTT.

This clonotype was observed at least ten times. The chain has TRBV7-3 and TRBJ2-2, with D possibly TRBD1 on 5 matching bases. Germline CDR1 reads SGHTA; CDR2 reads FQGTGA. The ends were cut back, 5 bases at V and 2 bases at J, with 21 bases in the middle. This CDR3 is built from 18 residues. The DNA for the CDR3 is TGTGCCAGCAGCCTATCAGGGCAGGGCTACCTTAACACCGGGGAGCTGTTTTTT. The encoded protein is CASSLSGQGYLNTGELFF. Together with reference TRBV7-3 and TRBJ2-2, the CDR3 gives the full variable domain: GAGVSQTPSNKVTEKGKYVELRCDPISGHTALYWYRQSLGQGPEFLIYFQGTGAADDSGLPNDRFFAVRPEGSVSTLKIQRTERGDSAVYLCASSLSGQGYLNTGELFFGEGSRLTVL.

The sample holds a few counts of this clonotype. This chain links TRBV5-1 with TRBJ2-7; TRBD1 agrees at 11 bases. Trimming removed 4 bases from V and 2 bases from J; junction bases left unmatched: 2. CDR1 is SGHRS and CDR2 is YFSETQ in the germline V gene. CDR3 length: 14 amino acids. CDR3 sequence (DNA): TGCGCCAGCAGCGGGACAGGGGGACCCTACGAGCAGTACTTC. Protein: CASSGTGGPYEQYF.

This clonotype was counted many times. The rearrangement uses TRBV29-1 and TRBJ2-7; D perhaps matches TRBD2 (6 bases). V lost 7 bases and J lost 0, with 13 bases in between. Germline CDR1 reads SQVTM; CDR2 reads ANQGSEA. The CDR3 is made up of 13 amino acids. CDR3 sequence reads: CSARRALSYEQYF. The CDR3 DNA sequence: TGCAGCGCCCGGAGGGCCCTCTCCTACGAGCAGTACTTC.

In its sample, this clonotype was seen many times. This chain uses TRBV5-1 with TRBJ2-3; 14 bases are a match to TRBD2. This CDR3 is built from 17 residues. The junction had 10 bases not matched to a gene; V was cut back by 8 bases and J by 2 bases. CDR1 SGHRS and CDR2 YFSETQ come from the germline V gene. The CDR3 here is CASSGTSGRVSTDTQYF. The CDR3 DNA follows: TGCGCCAGTAGCGGGACTAGCGGGAGAGTGTCCACAGATACGCAGTATTTT.

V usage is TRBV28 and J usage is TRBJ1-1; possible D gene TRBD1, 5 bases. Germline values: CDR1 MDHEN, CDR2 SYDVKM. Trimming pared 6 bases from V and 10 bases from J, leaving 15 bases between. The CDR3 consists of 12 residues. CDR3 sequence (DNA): TGTGCCAGCAGCCTTAAGGGGCGCGGAGCTTTCTTT. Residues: CASSLKGRGAFF.

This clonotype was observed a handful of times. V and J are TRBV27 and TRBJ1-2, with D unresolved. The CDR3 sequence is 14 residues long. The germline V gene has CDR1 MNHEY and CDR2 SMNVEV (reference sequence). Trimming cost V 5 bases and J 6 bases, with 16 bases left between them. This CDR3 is CASSALKKKDGYTF. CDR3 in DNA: TGTGCCAGCAGTGCCCTAAAGAAGAAGGATGGCTACACCTTC.

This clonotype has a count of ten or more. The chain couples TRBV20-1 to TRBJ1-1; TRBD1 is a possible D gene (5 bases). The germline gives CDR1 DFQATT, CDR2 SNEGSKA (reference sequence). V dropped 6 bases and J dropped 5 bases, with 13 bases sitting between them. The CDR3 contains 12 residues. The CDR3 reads CSAAKGVTEAFF. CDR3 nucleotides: TGCAGTGCCGCCAAAGGGGTTACTGAAGCTTTCTTT.

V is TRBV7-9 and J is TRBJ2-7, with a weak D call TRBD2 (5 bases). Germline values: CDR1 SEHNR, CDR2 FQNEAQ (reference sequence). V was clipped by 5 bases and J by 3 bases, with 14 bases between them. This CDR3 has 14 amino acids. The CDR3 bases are TGTGCCAGCAGCCCGATAGAGGGAAGCTACGAGCAGTACTTC. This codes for CASSPIEGSYEQYF. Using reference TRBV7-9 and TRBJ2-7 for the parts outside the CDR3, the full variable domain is DTGVSQNPRHKITKRGQNVTFRCDPISEHNRLYWYRQTLGQGPEFLTYFQNEAQLEKSRLLSDRFSAERPKGSFSTLEIQRTEQGDSAMYLCASSPIEGSYEQYFGPGTRLTVT.

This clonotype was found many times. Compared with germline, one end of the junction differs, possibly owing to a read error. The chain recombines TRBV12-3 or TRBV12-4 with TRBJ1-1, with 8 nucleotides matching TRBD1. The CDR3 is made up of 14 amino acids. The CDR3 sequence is CASSFRTGNAEAFF. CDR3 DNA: TGTGCCAGCAGTTTCCGGACAGGGAACGCTGAAGCTTTCTTT.